The rows below give T cell receptor beta chains drawn from one sample of a study of cytomegalovirus exposure and HLA in healthy donors. Libraries were prepared by immunoSEQ multiplex PCR; TCRdb keeps only in-frame clonotypes and omits some of them. Among 110,000 to 150,000 clones listed, 76% were seen once. The material sequenced was PBMCs. The receptor source for this set is a woman in her thirties or forties in good health and CMV-seronegative. Each CDR3 is given with its conserved first and last residue. D genes are given only for firm matches. A row's size may be missing; if present it is once, few, many or a size class.

TRBV4-1	-	19	TRBD1	TRBJ1-5	CASSQDGSRRGLYSQPQHF	TGCGCCAGCAGCCAAGACGGGTCTAGGAGGGGGCTCTATAGTCAGCCCCAGCATTTT
TRBV2	few	15	-	TRBJ1-5	CASRGQHYSNQPQHF	TGTGCCAGCAGAGGACAGCATTATAGCAATCAGCCCCAGCATTTT
TRBV25-1	-	13	-	TRBJ1-2	CASSEGGQNGYTF	TGTGCCAGCAGTGAGGGGGGTCAGAATGGCTACACCTTC
TRBV28	-	13	-	TRBJ2-3	CASSPKPADTQYF	TGTGCCAGCAGTCCGAAGCCGGCAGATACGCAGTATTTT
TRBV4-1	few	16	-	TRBJ1-1	CASSQDKGVIYTEAFF	TGCGCCAGCAGCCAAGATAAGGGAGTGATTTACACTGAAGCTTTCTTT
TRBV6-5	-	15	TRBD1	TRBJ1-6	CASSPDRDWNSPLHF	TGTGCCAGCAGTCCGGACAGGGATTGGAATTCACCCCTCCACTTT
TRBV2	-	12	-	TRBJ1-2	CASTLEGVGYTF	TGTGCCAGCACCCTGGAAGGGGTTGGCTACACCTTC
TRBV10-3	-	12	-	TRBJ2-7	CAIQTDSYEQYF	TGTGCCATTCAGACCGACTCCTACGAGCAGTACTTC
TRBV5-1	-	15	TRBD1	TRBJ2-7	CASRVGWDRAYEQYF	TGCGCCAGCAGGGTTGGGTGGGACAGGGCCTACGAGCAGTACTTC
TRBV29-1	-	15	TRBD2	TRBJ2-7	CSVKTAGGSSYEQYF	TGCAGCGTTAAGACAGCGGGGGGGTCCTCCTACGAGCAGTACTTC
TRBV7-9	-	15	TRBD1	TRBJ1-2	CSSSLEVGQGAGYTF	TGTTCCAGCAGCTTAGAAGTGGGACAGGGGGCTGGCTACACCTTC
TRBV11-2	-	18	-	TRBJ1-1	CASSSRRWGTGKNTEAFF	TGTGCCAGCAGTAGTAGGAGGTGGGGAACGGGGAAGAACACTGAAGCTTTCTTT
TRBV11-2	-	17	-	TRBJ1-2	CASSLDIGGDRSDGYTF	TGTGCCAGCAGCTTAGATATTGGGGGAGACAGGTCCGATGGCTACACCTTC
TRBV27	once	14	TRBD2	TRBJ2-5	CASSLSRGGETQYF	TGTGCCAGCAGTTTATCGCGGGGAGGGGAGACCCAGTACTTC
TRBV19	-	13	-	TRBJ1-1	CASSIGAYAEAFF	TGTGCCAGTAGTATAGGGGCCTACGCTGAAGCTTTCTTT
TRBV6-5	-	12	-	TRBJ1-6	CASSYSRSPLHF	TGTGCCAGCAGTTACTCGCGTTCACCCCTCCACTTT
TRBV29-1	-	11	-	TRBJ1-2	CSVVAGDGYTF	TGCAGCGTTGTAGCGGGGGATGGCTACACCTTC
TRBV27	-	12	-	TRBJ1-1	CASSGLETEAFF	TGTGCCAGCAGTGGACTGGAAACTGAAGCTTTCTTT
TRBV5-4	-	15	-	TRBJ1-1	CASSLGPRENTEAFF	TGTGCCAGCAGCTTGGGGCCCAGGGAGAACACTGAAGCTTTCTTT
TRBV2	-	13	TRBD1	TRBJ2-5	CASRGTGGKTQYF	TGTGCCAGCAGGGGAACAGGGGGAAAGACCCAGTACTTC
TRBV10-3	-	14	-	TRBJ2-2	CAIRGGGLTGELFF	TGTGCCATCAGAGGCGGGGGCCTGACCGGGGAGCTGTTTTTT
TRBV6-1	once	14	TRBD1	TRBJ1-4	CASSGHRGPEKLFF	TGTGCCAGCAGTGGCCACAGGGGGCCTGAAAAACTGTTTTTT
TRBV2	-	15	TRBD2	TRBJ2-3	CASGTSGSKDDTQYF	TGTGCCAGCGGGACTAGCGGGAGTAAAGATGATACGCAGTATTTT
TRBV6-4	-	16	TRBD1	TRBJ2-2	CASRALTGPDTGELFF	TGTGCCAGCAGAGCATTGACAGGGCCAGACACCGGGGAGCTGTTTTTT
TRBV10-3	few	13	-	TRBJ1-1	CAISSQGNTEAFF	TGTGCCATCAGTAGTCAGGGTAACACTGAAGCTTTCTTT
TRBV5-1	-	15	-	TRBJ2-7	CASSLGSTGTYEQYF	TGCGCCAGCAGCTTGGGTTCGACAGGTACCTACGAGCAGTACTTC
TRBV28	-	14	-	TRBJ1-5	CASSSTGIGQPQHF	TGTGCCAGCAGCTCAACAGGGATCGGTCAGCCCCAGCATTTT
TRBV5-1	-	14	-	TRBJ1-1	CASSSDRMNTEAFF	TGCGCCAGCAGCAGCGACAGAATGAACACTGAAGCTTTCTTT
TRBV19	-	16	TRBD1	TRBJ1-1	CASSIRGQGANTEAFF	TGTGCCAGTAGTATTCGGGGACAGGGGGCGAACACTGAAGCTTTCTTT
TRBV29-1	-	13	TRBD1	TRBJ2-2	CSAGQENTGELFF	TGCAGCGCGGGACAGGAGAACACCGGGGAGCTGTTTTTT
TRBV4-1	once	18	TRBD2	TRBJ2-2	CASSRIFAGGLDTGELFF	TGCGCCAGCAGCCGGATTTTCGCGGGGGGGCTGGACACCGGGGAGCTGTTTTTT